These 10 T cell receptor beta chains share one sample of origin, sequenced in a study of radiotherapy plus CTLA-4 blockade in lung cancer. Profiling relied on immunoSEQ multiplex PCR, and the TCRdb table lists in-frame clones only, not all of them. The sample holds tens of thousands of clones; more than 60% are singletons and the top ten take 3.5% to 4.5%. The sample was peripheral blood, taken from a patient treated with radiotherapy plus ipilimumab. These TCRs come from a human donor with non-small cell lung cancer who had a partial response to radiotherapy plus ipilimumab. Some clones in this sample may be carry-over from other donors' samples.

This chain links TRBV6-6 with TRBJ2-2, with TRBD2 matching 7 bases. V trimming: 10 bases; J trimming: 1 base; junction bases outside the gene matches: 9. In germline, CDR1 is MNHNY, CDR2 SVGAGI (reference sequence). The CDR3 loop spans 15 amino acids. CDR3 loop: CATALAGLNTGELFF. The CDR3, as DNA: TGTGCCACGGCCTTAGCGGGTCTGAACACCGGGGAGCTGTTTTTT.

J is TRBJ2-5 and V is TRBV5-1, with 8 bases identical to TRBD1. From germline, CDR1 is SGHRS and CDR2 YFSETQ. V was clipped by 5 bases and J by 3 bases; unmatched bases: 12. This CDR3 has 16 residues. The CDR3 here is CASRKGWQGAEETQYF. DNA of the CDR3: TGCGCCAGCAGAAAGGGGTGGCAGGGGGCGGAAGAGACCCAGTACTTC.

This clone was seen a single time. This chain links TRBV19 with TRBJ1-1; D may be TRBD1 (6 bases). The CDR3 contains 14 residues. Germline V gives CDR1 LNHDA, CDR2 SQIVND (reference sequence). Trimming took off 3 bases at V and 2 bases at J, with 10 bases between the two ends. CDR3 region: CASSIGDINTEAFF. CDR3 nucleotides: TGTGCCAGTAGTATCGGGGACATTAACACTGAAGCTTTCTTT.

J is TRBJ2-5 and V is TRBV29-1; 10 bases match TRBD2. Germline-derived CDR1 and CDR2 are SQVTM and ANQGSEA. Trimming cost V 1 base and J 5 bases; bases outside gene matches: 13. The CDR3 spans 17 residues. The CDR3 here is CSVEVSQREGPRETQYF. The CDR3 nucleotides are TGCAGCGTTGAAGTATCCCAGCGGGAGGGCCCTCGGGAGACCCAGTACTTC.

The chain couples TRBV6-1 to TRBJ2-2, with D unresolved. CDR1 and CDR2 (germline): MNHNS, SASEGT. V lost 2 bases and J 4 bases, leaving 14 bases between the germline ends. The CDR3 spans 16 residues. The CDR3 loop is CASSEHASTGTGELFF. In nucleotides, the CDR3 is TGTGCCAGCAGTGAACATGCATCTACGGGCACCGGGGAGCTGTTTTTT.

V is TRBV6-5 and J is TRBJ1-6, with 7 bases aligning to TRBD1. The CDR3 is 15 residues long. Trimming removed 6 bases from V and 14 bases from J; junction bases left unmatched: 16. Germline values: CDR1 MNHEY, CDR2 SVGAGI. This CDR3 is CASRRTGVWGQTLHF. CDR3 coding DNA: TGTGCCAGCAGGCGAACAGGGGTCTGGGGTCAGACCCTCCACTTT.

This clone was counted a single time. The CDR3 DNA is TGTGCCAGCAGTCGGCGGGGCAGAGGTACGCAGTATTTT. It specifies CASSRRGRGTQYF. The gene calls are TRBV6-5 and TRBJ2-3; possibly TRBD2 for D (6 bases). Trimming left V 5 bases short and J 8 bases short, with 14 bases between. This CDR3 is 13 amino acids long. Germline V gene lookup returns CDR1 MNHEY and CDR2 SVGAGI.

The rearrangement uses TRBV28 and TRBJ2-5; tentative D call: TRBD2 (6 bases). Deletions cut 7 bases from V and 4 bases from J, with 16 bases between. The CDR3 loop spans 14 amino acids. Germline loops: CDR1 MDHEN, CDR2 SYDVKM. CDR3 loop: CASNVGGRVETQYF. Written as DNA, the CDR3 is TGTGCCAGCAATGTGGGGGGTCGGGTAGAGACCCAGTACTTC. Filled out from reference TRBV28 and TRBJ2-5, the complete variable domain reads DVKVTQSSRYLVKRTGEKVFLECVQDMDHENMFWYRQDPGLGLRLIYFSYDVKMKEKGDIPEGYSVSREKKERFSLILESASTNQTSMYLCASNVGGRVETQYFGPGTRLLVL.

The chain has TRBV15 and TRBJ1-4, with D uncertain. The CDR3 covers 16 residues. The germline CDR1 and CDR2 sequences are LNHNV and YYDKDF (reference sequence). The V end was cut by 2 bases, the J end by 10 bases, with 20 bases between. The CDR3 is CATSRSSSPGLGKLFF. The CDR3 DNA reads as TGTGCCACCAGCAGATCGTCATCCCCGGGGTTAGGAAAACTGTTTTTT.

The chain combines TRBV5-1 with TRBJ2-5; D gene uncertain. The V end lost 0 bases, the J end lost 0 bases, and 6 bases lay between the germline ends. Germline V CDR1 and CDR2: SGHRS, YFSETQ. The CDR3 is 14 amino acids. The CDR3 DNA reads as TGCGCCAGCAGCTTGGCCCCCAACCAAGAGACCCAGTACTTC. Encoded protein: CASSLAPNQETQYF.